The 10 T cell receptor beta chains given below trace back to one sample, sequenced in a study of blood T cell repertoires in COVID-19. Libraries were prepared by immunoSEQ multiplex PCR; TCRdb keeps only in-frame clonotypes and omits some of them. This table holds 150,000 or so clones, approximately 74% found once. The sample consisted of peripheral blood. These receptors all come from a woman aged 70-85 years with acute or convalescent COVID-19.

This clone was counted between two and nine times. The V and J genes are TRBV10-1 and TRBJ2-1; 7 nucleotides agree with TRBD1. In germline, CDR1 is WNHNN, CDR2 SYGVQD (reference sequence). The V segment lost 2 bases and the J segment 9 bases; nucleotides outside the gene matches: 7. The length of the CDR3 is 14 residues. The DNA for the CDR3 is TGCGCCAGCAGTGAGCCAGACAGGGATGGTGAGCAGTTCTTC. Residues: CASSEPDRDGEQFF.

This CDR3 reads CASALTSGGAPYNEQFF. The CDR3 bases are TGTGCCAGCGCCCTGACTAGCGGGGGGGCCCCCTACAATGAGCAGTTCTTC. This chain joins TRBV3-1 (or the pseudogene TRBV3-2) and TRBJ2-1; 14 bases map to TRBD2. The V and J ends lost 8 bases and 2 bases, in that order; junction bases with no gene match: 8. The CDR3 is 17 amino acids. CDR1 is LGHDT and CDR2 is YNNKEL in the germline V gene (reference sequence).

The CDR3 DNA is TGTGCCAGCAGCCAGTATGGGGGAGGGAGCTCCTACGAGCAGTACTTC. Translation gives CASSQYGGGSSYEQYF. V and J are TRBV3-1 (or the pseudogene TRBV3-2) and TRBJ2-7; 7 nucleotides match TRBD2. CDR1 is LGHDT, CDR2 YNNKEL, per germline (reference sequence). This CDR3 comprises 16 residues. J lost 0 bases, V lost 3 bases, and 8 bases had no gene match.

The gene calls are TRBV4-3 and TRBJ1-1; D is possibly TRBD1 (5 bases). The germline gives CDR1 LGHNA, CDR2 YSLEER. V was pared by 0 bases and J by 3 bases, with 8 bases between. The length of the CDR3 is 14 residues. The CDR3, as DNA: TGCGCCAGCAGCCAAGAGTTAGGGGACACTGAAGCTTTCTTT. Translation: CASSQELGDTEAFF.

V and J are TRBV3-1 (or the pseudogene TRBV3-2) and TRBJ2-3; 7 bases fit TRBD2. CDR1 LGHDT and CDR2 YNNKEL come from the germline V gene (reference sequence). CDR3 length: 12 residues. Losses at the gene ends were 4 bases for V and 5 bases for J; bases not matched to a gene: 0. CDR3 loop: CASSPGGDTQYF. The CDR3 DNA is TGTGCCAGCAGCCCGGGGGGAGATACGCAGTATTTT.

This clone was detected once. The V and J genes are TRBV14 and TRBJ1-1; D is unclear. The CDR3 is 14 residues long. The V end lost 1 base, the J end lost 1 base, and 7 bases lay between the germline ends. Germline CDR1 SGHDN, CDR2 FVKESK. The DNA of the CDR3 is TGTGCCAGCAGCCAAGGCGGCTGGAACACTGAAGCTTTCTTT. Its protein is CASSQGGWNTEAFF.

This rearrangement joins TRBV7-9 to TRBJ2-6, with 13 bases fitting TRBD2. Per germline, CDR1 SEHNR and CDR2 FQNEAQ (reference sequence). This CDR3 contains 19 residues. V lost 2 bases, J lost 1 base, and 5 bases stayed unmatched. The CDR3 here is CASSLWGTSGISGANVLTF. The CDR3 DNA follows: TGTGCCAGCAGCTTATGGGGGACTAGCGGGATATCTGGGGCCAACGTCCTGACTTTC.

The V and J genes are TRBV5-1 and TRBJ2-2; no clear D gene. V gave up 4 bases and J gave up 4 bases, with 14 bases separating them. The CDR3 contains 15 residues. The germline gives CDR1 SGHRS, CDR2 YFSETQ. The CDR3 DNA reads TGCGCCAGCAGCCCCTCATCTCACTTCACCGGGGAGCTGTTTTTT. The encoded protein is CASSPSSHFTGELFF.

This chain joins TRBV19 and TRBJ1-2; tentative D call: TRBD1 (5 bases). The germline gives CDR1 LNHDA, CDR2 SQIVND (reference sequence). This CDR3 region has 14 residues. V shed 3 bases and J shed 5 bases, with 13 bases lying between them. CDR3 nucleotide sequence: TGTGCCAGTAGTATCGAAATGCCAGGGTATGGCTACACCTTC. As protein: CASSIEMPGYGYTF.

The V gene is TRBV12-3 or TRBV12-4, the J gene TRBJ1-2; D is undetermined. The CDR3 sequence is 12 residues long. V lost 1 base to trimming and J lost 4 bases, with 4 bases between them. The DNA for the CDR3 is TGTGCCAGCAGTTTAGGTATCTATGGCTACACCTTC. Translation: CASSLGIYGYTF.